This T cell receptor (beta chain) appears in the sequencing data of a study of siplizumab effects on memory and regulatory T cells. General observations from the study: About 75-97% of proliferating CD4+ or CD8+ clones had no assignable naive or memory phenotype. Proliferating siplizumab-culture Treg suppressive function went unconfirmed. Contribution to the alloresponse seemed major for naive T cells, which also seemed more diverse than memory cells.

Assays captured approximately 100,000 TCR templates per sample. Sequenced by immunoSEQ multiplex PCR; TCRdb stores in-frame clones only, minus some. The sample contains about 100,000 clones, about 95% of which appear only once. This clone came up once. What it binds is not known. V was clipped by 6 bases and J by 7 bases; unmatched bases: 10. The CDR3 is 15 amino acids. Germline loops: CDR1 LNHDA, CDR2 SQIVND (reference sequence). The TCR originated in a human donor in good health. Material: non-Treg CD4+ T cells sorted from blood. This chain uses TRBV19 with TRBJ2-1; 9 nucleotides line up with TRBD2. This CDR3 is CASSGRLAGTNEQFF. The CDR3 DNA follows: TGTGCCAGTAGCGGTCGGCTAGCGGGAACTAATGAGCAGTTCTTC.